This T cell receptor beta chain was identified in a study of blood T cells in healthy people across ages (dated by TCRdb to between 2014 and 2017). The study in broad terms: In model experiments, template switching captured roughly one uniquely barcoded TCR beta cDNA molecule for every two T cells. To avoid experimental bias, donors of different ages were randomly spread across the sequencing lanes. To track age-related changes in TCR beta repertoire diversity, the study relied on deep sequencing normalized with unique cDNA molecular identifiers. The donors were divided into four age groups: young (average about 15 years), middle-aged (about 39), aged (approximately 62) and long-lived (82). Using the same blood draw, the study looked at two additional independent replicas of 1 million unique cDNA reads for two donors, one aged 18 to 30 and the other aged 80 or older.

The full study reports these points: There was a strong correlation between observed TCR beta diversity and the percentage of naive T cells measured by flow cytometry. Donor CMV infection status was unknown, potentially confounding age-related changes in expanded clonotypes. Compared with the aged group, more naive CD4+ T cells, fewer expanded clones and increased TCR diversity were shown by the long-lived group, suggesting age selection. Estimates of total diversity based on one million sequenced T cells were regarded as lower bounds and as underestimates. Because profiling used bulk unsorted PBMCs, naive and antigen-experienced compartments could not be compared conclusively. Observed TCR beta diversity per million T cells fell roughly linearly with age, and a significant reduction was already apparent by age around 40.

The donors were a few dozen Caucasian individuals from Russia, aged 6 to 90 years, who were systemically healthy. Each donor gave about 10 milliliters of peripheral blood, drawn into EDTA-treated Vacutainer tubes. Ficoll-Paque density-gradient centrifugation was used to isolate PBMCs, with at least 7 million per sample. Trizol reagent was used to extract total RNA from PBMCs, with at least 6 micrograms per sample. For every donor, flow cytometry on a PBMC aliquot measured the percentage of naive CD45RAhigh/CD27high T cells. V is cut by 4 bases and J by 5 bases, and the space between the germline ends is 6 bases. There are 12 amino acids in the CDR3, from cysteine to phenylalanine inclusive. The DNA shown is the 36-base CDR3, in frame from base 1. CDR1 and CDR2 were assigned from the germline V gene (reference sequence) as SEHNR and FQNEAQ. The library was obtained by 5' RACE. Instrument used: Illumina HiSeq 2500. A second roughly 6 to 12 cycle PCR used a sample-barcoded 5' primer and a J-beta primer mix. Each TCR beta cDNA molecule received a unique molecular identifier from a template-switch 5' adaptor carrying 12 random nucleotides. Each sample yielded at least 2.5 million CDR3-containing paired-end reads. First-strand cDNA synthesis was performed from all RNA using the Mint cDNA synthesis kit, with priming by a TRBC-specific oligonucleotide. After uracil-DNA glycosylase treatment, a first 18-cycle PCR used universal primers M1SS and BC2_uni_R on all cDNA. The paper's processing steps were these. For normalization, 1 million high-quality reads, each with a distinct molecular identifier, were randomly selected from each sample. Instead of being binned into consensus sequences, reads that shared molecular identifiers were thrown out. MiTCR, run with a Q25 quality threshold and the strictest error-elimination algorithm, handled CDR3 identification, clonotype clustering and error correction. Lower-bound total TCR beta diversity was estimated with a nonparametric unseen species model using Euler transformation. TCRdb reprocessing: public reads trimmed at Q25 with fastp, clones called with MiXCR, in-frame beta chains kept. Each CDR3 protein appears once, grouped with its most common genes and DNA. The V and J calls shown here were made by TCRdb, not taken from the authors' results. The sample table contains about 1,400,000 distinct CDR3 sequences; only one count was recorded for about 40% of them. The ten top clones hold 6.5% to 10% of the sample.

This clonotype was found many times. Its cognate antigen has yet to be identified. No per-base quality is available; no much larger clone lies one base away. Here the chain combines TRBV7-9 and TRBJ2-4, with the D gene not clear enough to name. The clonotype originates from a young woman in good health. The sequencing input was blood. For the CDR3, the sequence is CASSSPENIQYF. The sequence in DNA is TGTGCCAGCAGCTCTCCCGAAAACATTCAGTACTTC.